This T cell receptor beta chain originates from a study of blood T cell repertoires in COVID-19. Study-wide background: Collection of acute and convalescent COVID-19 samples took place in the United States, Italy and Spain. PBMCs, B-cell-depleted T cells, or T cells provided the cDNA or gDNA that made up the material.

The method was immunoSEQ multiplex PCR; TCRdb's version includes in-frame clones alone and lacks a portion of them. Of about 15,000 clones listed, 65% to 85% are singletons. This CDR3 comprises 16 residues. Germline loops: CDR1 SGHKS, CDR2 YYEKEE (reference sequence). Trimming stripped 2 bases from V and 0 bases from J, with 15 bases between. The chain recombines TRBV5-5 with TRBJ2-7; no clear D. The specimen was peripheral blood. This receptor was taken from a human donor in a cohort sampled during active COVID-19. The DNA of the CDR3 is TGTGCCAGCAGCTTTGGTCCGGAGTATAGCTCCTACGAGCAGTACTTC. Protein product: CASSFGPEYSSYEQYF.